Shown below are 17 T cell receptor beta chains from a single sample sequenced in a study of beta chain features in type 1 diabetes. Their antigens are not known. As every portion of the isolated RNA was reverse transcribed, the sequencing read expressed TCRB transcripts. Only in-frame clones appear in the TCRdb table, and some are missing; sequencing was by immunoSEQ multiplex PCR. This table holds about 660,000 clones, around 15% found once. Study-level results: Across all four CD4+ subsets, people with type 1 diabetes showed modestly shorter TCRB CDR3s.

Sequenced: naive CD4+ T cells from blood. The receptors come from a man between 18 and 35 years old with type 1 diabetes.

The chain carries TRBV18 and TRBJ2-3; D not resolved. The ends were cut back, 2 bases at V and 2 bases at J, with 8 bases in the middle. This CDR3 is built from 14 residues. CDR1 and CDR2 (germline): KGHSH, LQKENI. The CDR3 bases are TGTGCCAGCTCACCAGCTGCCCCCACAGATACGCAGTATTTT. This translates into CASSPAAPTDTQYF. The full variable domain, in which reference TRBV18 and TRBJ2-3 provide the parts outside the CDR3, is NAGVMQNPRHLVRRRGQEARLRCSPMKGHSHVYWYRQLPEEGLKFMVYLQKENIIDESGMPKERFSAEFPKEGPSILRIQQVVRGDSAAYFCASSPAAPTDTQYFGPGTRLTVL.

This clone was seen a handful of times. The V and J genes are TRBV5-4 and TRBJ1-1; D is perhaps TRBD1 (5 bases). Trimming removed 4 bases from V and 7 bases from J, with 17 bases in between. The CDR3 is 14 residues long. Germline V gene sequence: CDR1 SGHNT, CDR2 YYREEE (reference sequence). Here the CDR3 DNA reads TGTGCCAGCAGCGTGAATCCCGGGGCTGGTGAAGCTTTCTTT. Its translation is CASSVNPGAGEAFF.

The chain employs TRBV28 and TRBJ2-2; no reliable D call. This CDR3 has 12 residues. Germline CDR1 is MDHEN and CDR2 is SYDVKM. The ends were cut back, 4 bases at V and 7 bases at J, with 7 bases in the middle. DNA for the CDR3: TGTGCCAGCAGTTCTTGGAGCGGGGAGCTGTTTTTT. It encodes CASSSWSGELFF.

J is TRBJ1-1 and V is TRBV29-1; 7 positions match TRBD1. The germline V gene has CDR1 SQVTM and CDR2 ANQGSEA. V was clipped by 8 bases and J by 3 bases; unmatched bases: 9. This CDR3 has 13 residues. The CDR3 protein is CSIRQGGDTEAFF. In DNA form, the CDR3 reads TGCAGCATCCGACAGGGAGGGGACACTGAAGCTTTCTTT.

This clone was seen a few times. This chain joins TRBV9 and TRBJ2-3; 8 nucleotides align to TRBD1. Trimming took 3 bases from V and 0 from J; bases not matched to a gene: 6. This CDR3 has 16 amino acids. CDR1 is SGDLS, CDR2 YYNGEE, per germline. The CDR3 DNA reads TGTGCCAGCAGCGCGACCGGACAGGGTAGCACAGATACGCAGTATTTT. Amino acid sequence: CASSATGQGSTDTQYF. The full variable domain, completed using reference TRBV9 and TRBJ2-3, is DSGVTQTPKHLITATGQRVTLRCSPRSGDLSVYWYQQSLDQGLQFLIQYYNGEERAKGNILERFSAQQFPDLHSELNLSSLELGDSALYFCASSATGQGSTDTQYFGPGTRLTVL.

This clone showed up just a few times. The chain employs TRBV5-1 and TRBJ2-3, with 10 bases aligning to TRBD2. The J segment lost 5 bases and the V segment lost 2 bases, leaving 2 bases of the junction unmatched. Germline CDR1 reads SGHRS; CDR2 reads YFSETQ. The CDR3 is 14 residues long. Here the CDR3 DNA reads TGCGCCAGCAGCTTAGCGGGAGGGGAAGATACGCAGTATTTT. This gives the protein CASSLAGGEDTQYF.

The J gene is TRBJ1-5, the V gene TRBV29-1; 10 bases fit TRBD1. J lost 5 bases, V lost 6 bases, and 4 bases had no gene match. CDR3 size: 13 residues. The germline gives CDR1 SQVTM, CDR2 ANQGSEA. The CDR3 here is CSVTGTGDQPQHF. The CDR3 nucleotides read TGCAGCGTAACGGGGACAGGGGATCAGCCCCAGCATTTT.

The V call is TRBV29-1, the J call TRBJ1-2; D may be TRBD1 (5 bases). The CDR3 is 15 residues long. Trimming left V 1 base short and J 4 bases short, with 16 bases between. Germline V lookup: CDR1 SQVTM, CDR2 ANQGSEA. The CDR3 DNA sequence: TGCAGCGTTGAAGTTACAGGCAGGAGTGCCTATGGCTACACCTTC. This translates into CSVEVTGRSAYGYTF.

This clone was seen only a few times. The chain couples TRBV5-1 to TRBJ2-4; 8 nucleotides line up with TRBD1. CDR3 length: 16 amino acids. Germline V lookup: CDR1 SGHRS, CDR2 YFSETQ. With 5 bases clipped from V and 0 bases from J, the junction kept 7 bases outside the gene matches. The CDR3 region is CASRMGQELAKNIQYF. Written as DNA, the CDR3 is TGCGCCAGCAGAATGGGACAGGAACTAGCCAAAAACATTCAGTACTTC.

The chain joins TRBV7-2 to TRBJ1-2, with 7 bases matching TRBD1. This CDR3 region has 16 residues. V trimming: 5 bases; J trimming: 4 bases; junction bases outside the gene matches: 13. Per germline, CDR1 SGHTA and CDR2 FQGNSA. In DNA, the CDR3 is TGTGCCAGCAGCCCGCCGGGGGGCCCAGGGGGCTATGGCTACACCTTC. This sequence encodes CASSPPGGPGGYGYTF.

This clone appeared a few times. This sequence joins TRBV7-9 and TRBJ1-1; D call uncertain. Germline V lookup: CDR1 SEHNR, CDR2 FQNEAQ (reference sequence). Trimming removed 4 bases from V and 0 bases from J, with 6 bases in between. The CDR3 is 13 residues long. The CDR3 sequence is CASSSQMNTEAFF. The CDR3 nucleotides are TGTGCCAGCAGCTCTCAGATGAACACTGAAGCTTTCTTT.

The chain has TRBV7-9 and TRBJ2-7; tentative D call: TRBD2 (5 bases). V was trimmed by 5 bases and J by 6 bases, leaving 11 bases between them. The CDR3 is made up of 12 amino acids. CDR1 SEHNR and CDR2 FQNEAQ come from the germline V gene (reference sequence). The chain's CDR3 is CASSPRRGEQYF. CDR3 DNA: TGTGCCAGCAGCCCCCGACGGGGCGAGCAGTACTTC.

The sample holds a few counts of this clone. The V call is TRBV29-1, the J call TRBJ2-3; 8 bases line up with TRBD2. The V gene end was trimmed by 5 bases and the J gene end by 0 bases; junction bases not matched to a gene: 7. The CDR3 spans 15 residues. Germline CDR1 and CDR2: SQVTM and ANQGSEA. The CDR3 is CSVRGRNPSTDTQYF. CDR3 coding DNA: TGCAGCGTTCGCGGGAGGAATCCTAGCACAGATACGCAGTATTTT.

The chain uses TRBV5-6 and TRBJ2-3; D perhaps matches TRBD1 (6 bases). This CDR3 has 12 residues. The germline gives CDR1 SGHDT, CDR2 YYEEEE. Trimming took off 5 bases at V and 5 bases at J, with 9 bases between the two ends. This CDR3 reads CASSYREDTQYF. The CDR3 region has the DNA TGTGCCAGCAGTTACAGGGAAGATACGCAGTATTTT. The full variable domain, its missing parts supplied by reference TRBV5-6 and TRBJ2-3, is DAGVTQSPTHLIKTRGQQVTLRCSPKSGHDTVSWYQQALGQGPQFIFQYYEEEERQRGNFPDRFSGHQFPNYSSELNVNALLLGDSALYLCASSYREDTQYFGPGTRLTVL.

This clone was found a few times. Other DNA sequences in this sample translate to the same CDR3. CDR3 coding DNA: TGTGCCAGCAGTTCCCGATACGAGCAGTACTTC. It encodes CASSSRYEQYF. This sequence joins TRBV6-5 and TRBJ2-7; D is unresolved. The V end lost 4 bases, the J end lost 4 bases, and 5 bases lay between the germline ends. The V gene's germline CDR1 is MNHEY and CDR2 SVGAGI. The length of the CDR3 is 11 residues.

The chain uses TRBV7-2 and TRBJ2-3; a weak D match, TRBD2 (6 bases). V lost 2 bases and J lost 6, with 18 bases in between. Germline-derived CDR1 and CDR2 are SGHTA and FQGNSA. CDR3 length: 16 residues. The CDR3, as DNA: TGTGCCAGCAGCTTATACCGGGCTAGCGCAGGGGATACGCAGTATTTT. This encodes CASSLYRASAGDTQYF.

The V and J genes are TRBV7-2 and TRBJ2-5, with 8 bases matching TRBD2. Trimming at V came to 1 base and at J to 3 bases, leaving 7 bases not matched to a gene. Per germline, CDR1 SGHTA and CDR2 FQGNSA. The CDR3 length is 16 residues. The CDR3 loop reads CASSLDPLAGKETQYF. In DNA, the CDR3 is TGTGCCAGCAGCTTAGACCCCTTAGCGGGGAAAGAGACCCAGTACTTC.